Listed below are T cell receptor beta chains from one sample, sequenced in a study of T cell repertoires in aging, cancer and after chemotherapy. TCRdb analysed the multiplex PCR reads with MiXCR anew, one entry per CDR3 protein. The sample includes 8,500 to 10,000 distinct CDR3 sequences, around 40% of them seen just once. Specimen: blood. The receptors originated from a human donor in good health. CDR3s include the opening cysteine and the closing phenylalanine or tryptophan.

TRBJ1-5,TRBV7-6,CASSLSTGGFQPQHF
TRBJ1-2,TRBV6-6,CASSQGEYGYTF
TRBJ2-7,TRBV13,CASSLSLRTSYEQYF
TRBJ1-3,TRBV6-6,CASSSSHDRDSGNTIYF
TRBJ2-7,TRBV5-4,CASSAGTSGRNEQYF
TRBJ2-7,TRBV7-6,CASSSPGGTSAHEQYF
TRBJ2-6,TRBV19,CASTPGGISGANVLTF
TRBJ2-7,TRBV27,CAPPRGKSSYEQYF
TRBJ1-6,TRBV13,CASSLGAPSNSPLHF
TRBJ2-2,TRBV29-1,CSVERGQGPGELFF
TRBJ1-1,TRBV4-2,CASSQVGTGGWNTEAFF
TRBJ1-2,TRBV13,CASSSFSGSREGYTF
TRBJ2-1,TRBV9,CASSVGTSGLSYNEQFF
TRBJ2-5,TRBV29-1,CSVDRGWKTQYF
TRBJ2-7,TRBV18,CASSPQGGAYEQYF
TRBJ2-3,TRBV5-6,CASSLYGETDTQYF
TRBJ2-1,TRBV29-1,CSVVAGETYNEQFF
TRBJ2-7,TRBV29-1,CSVISGATYEQYF
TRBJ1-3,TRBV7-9,CASSPGAGNTIYF
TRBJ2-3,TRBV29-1,CSVTPVGAGAGTDTQYF
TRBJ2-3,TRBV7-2,CASSLARDTQYF
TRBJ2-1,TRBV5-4,CASSPENPETYNEQFF
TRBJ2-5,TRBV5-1,CASSLGLAGGQETQYF
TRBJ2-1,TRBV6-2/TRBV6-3,CASSWLAGRGRDNEQFF
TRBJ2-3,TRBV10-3,CAISESGATDTQYF
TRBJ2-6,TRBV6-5,CASRSGTGSSGANVQTF
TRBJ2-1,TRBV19,CASSVRTFSGLYNEQFF
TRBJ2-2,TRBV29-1,CSVRLVTTGELFF
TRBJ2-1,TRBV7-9,CASSLSDNEQFF
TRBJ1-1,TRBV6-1,CASSYGQLNTEAFF
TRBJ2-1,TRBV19,CASSIVSGRRNKQFF
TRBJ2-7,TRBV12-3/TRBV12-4,CASCFQGGYEQYF
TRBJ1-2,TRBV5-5,CASTAWGADYGYTF
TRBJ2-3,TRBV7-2,CASSLLGGSPADTQYF
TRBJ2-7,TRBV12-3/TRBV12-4,CASTLNPGNEQYF
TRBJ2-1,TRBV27,CASSPRATYNEQFF
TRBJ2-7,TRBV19,CASRNSGTNVQYF
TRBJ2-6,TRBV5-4,CASSSTISGANVLTF
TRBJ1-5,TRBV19,CASRIDRGANSNQPQHF
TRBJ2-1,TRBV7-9,CASSLGLAGLNEQFF
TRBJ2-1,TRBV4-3,CASSQDLPEAGGRNEQFF
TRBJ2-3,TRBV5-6,CASSLVGGSTDTQYF
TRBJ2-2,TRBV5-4,CASSTRGQGGELFF
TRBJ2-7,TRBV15,CATSRGTAGLYEQYF
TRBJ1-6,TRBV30,CAWSGDSPLHF
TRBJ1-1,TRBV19,CASQGEWVNTEAFF
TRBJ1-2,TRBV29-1,CSWGTAGVYTF
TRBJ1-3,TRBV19,CASSTNDLSAAGNTIYF
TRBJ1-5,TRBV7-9,CASSSHGEGRQPQHF
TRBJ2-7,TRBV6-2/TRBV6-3,CASRDIARYEQYF
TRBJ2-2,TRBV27,CASMMKGSAGETGELFF
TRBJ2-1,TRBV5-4,CASSLVSRTGNYNEQFF